What follows are 12 T cell receptor beta chains derived from one specimen sequenced in a study of T-cell reconstitution after alpha-beta-depleted transplantation in children. Preparation of the TCRbeta library was carried out with unique molecular identifiers. TCRdb used MiXCR to reprocess the PCR reads, holding one entry per CDR3 protein. The data hold a few hundred thousand distinct CDR3 sequences, with over 10% observed a single time. Specimen: PBMCs, mostly from graft donor cells, collected 360 days after TCRalphabeta/CD19-depleted stem cell transplant. The source is a male patient aged 10-17 years who had a stem cell transplant for acute myeloid leukemia, so the T cells may come from the graft donor.

This chain links TRBV15 with TRBJ1-5; D gene uncertain. The V gene's germline CDR1 is LNHNV and CDR2 YYDKDF (reference sequence). V dropped 3 bases and J dropped 2 bases, with 20 bases sitting between them. This CDR3 spans 18 amino acids. CDR3 amino acids: CATSRERWNPFGNQPQHF. The CDR3 coding sequence is TGTGCCACCAGCAGGGAGCGTTGGAATCCTTTCGGCAATCAGCCCCAGCATTTT.

This clonotype was counted only a few times. This chain connects TRBV29-1 to TRBJ2-7; 10 bases are shared with TRBD1. CDR3 length: 12 residues. V lost 7 bases, J lost 5 bases, and 5 bases stayed unmatched. Germline lookup yields CDR1 SQVTM and CDR2 ANQGSEA. CDR3: CSAGTGENEQYF. The CDR3 DNA reads as TGCAGCGCCGGGACAGGGGAGAACGAGCAGTACTTC.

V and J are TRBV21-1 and TRBJ2-1. TRBV21-1 is tagged as a pseudogene. This CDR3 has 12 amino acids. The CDR3 DNA sequence: TGTGCCAGCAGCTTGAGAGACACTGAGCAGTTCTTC. This encodes CASSLRDTEQFF.

The chain carries TRBV20-1 and TRBJ2-1, with TRBD2 matching 10 bases. Germline V gene data show CDR1 as DFQATT and CDR2 as SNEGSKA (reference sequence). V lost 5 bases, J lost 8 bases, and 9 bases stayed unmatched. CDR3 length equals 14 residues. CDR3 sequence (DNA): TGCAGTGCTTTCCTAGCGGGAGTGATCGATGAGCAGTTCTTC. Amino acids: CSAFLAGVIDEQFF.

This rearrangement joins TRBV20-1 to TRBJ2-3; 10 bases agree with TRBD2. The germline V gene encodes CDR1 DFQATT and CDR2 SNEGSKA (reference sequence). V lost 6 bases to trimming and J lost 6 bases; unmatched junction nucleotides: 15. The CDR3 contains 16 residues. The CDR3: CSASSLAGIGLDTQYF. In DNA, the CDR3 is TGCAGTGCCTCGTCACTAGCGGGAATCGGATTGGATACGCAGTATTTT.

This clonotype was seen only a few times. This chain uses TRBV9 with TRBJ1-2; 9 nucleotides line up with TRBD1. CDR1 is SGDLS and CDR2 is YYNGEE in the germline V gene. The CDR3 is 18 amino acids. Losses at the gene ends were 1 base for V and 0 bases for J; bases not matched to a gene: 10. CDR3 in DNA: TGTGCCAGCAGCGTATCTCGGGACAGGGTAGGAGCTAACTATGGCTACACCTTC. The encoded protein is CASSVSRDRVGANYGYTF.

This clonotype was seen only a few times. CDR3 sequence reads: CATAEWPGELFF. The DNA for the CDR3 is TGTGCCACCGCTGAGTGGCCCGGGGAGCTGTTTTTT. The rearrangement joins TRBV24-1 to TRBJ2-2; D unclear. Germline CDR1 KGHDR, CDR2 SFDVKD. V was clipped by 9 bases and J by 6 bases, with 10 bases between them. The CDR3 extends over 12 amino acids.

The sample holds a few counts of this clonotype. This chain connects TRBV3-1 to TRBJ2-2; no definite D call. The germline CDR1 and CDR2 sequences are LGHDT and YNNKEL (reference sequence). V shed 0 bases and J shed 5 bases, with 7 bases lying between them. The CDR3 has 14 amino acids. CDR3 protein: CASSQEVATGELFF. CDR3 sequence (DNA): TGTGCCAGCAGCCAAGAAGTAGCAACCGGGGAGCTGTTTTTT.

This clonotype showed up just a few times. This sequence joins TRBV11-2 and TRBJ2-3, with D possibly being TRBD2 (5 bases). Trimming shortened V by 1 base and J by 2 bases, and 10 bases separated the two germline ends. Germline V gene lookup returns CDR1 SGHAT and CDR2 FQNNGV. The CDR3 totals 15 residues. CDR3 nucleotides: TGTGCCAGCAGCTTAGTGAGCGGCGTCACAGATACGCAGTATTTT. Translating gives CASSLVSGVTDTQYF.

The chain employs TRBV5-1 and TRBJ2-7; D unclear. Germline values: CDR1 SGHRS, CDR2 YFSETQ. This CDR3 region has 14 residues. V dropped 1 base and J dropped 0 bases, with 8 bases sitting between them. The chain's CDR3 is CASSLYQSSYEQYF. CDR3 nucleotides: TGCGCCAGCAGCTTGTACCAGAGCTCCTACGAGCAGTACTTC. Together with reference TRBV5-1 and TRBJ2-7, the CDR3 gives the full variable domain: KAGVTQTPRYLIKTRGQQVTLSCSPISGHRSVSWYQQTPGQGLQFLFEYFSETQRNKGNFPGRFSGRQFSNSRSEMNVSTLELGDSALYLCASSLYQSSYEQYFGPGTRLTVT.

The chain employs TRBV11-2 and TRBJ2-7; no clear D gene. Trimming removed 0 bases at V and 5 bases at J, with 14 bases between. Germline V gene sequence: CDR1 SGHAT, CDR2 FQNNGV. The CDR3 runs 15 residues. CDR3 amino acids: CASSLEAGPAHEQYF. For the CDR3, the DNA is TGTGCCAGCAGCTTAGAGGCAGGCCCCGCGCACGAGCAGTACTTC.

The gene calls are TRBV15 and TRBJ2-3; possibly TRBD2 for D (6 bases). CDR1 and CDR2 (germline): LNHNV, YYDKDF (reference sequence). The CDR3 is made up of 16 amino acids. Trimming took 5 bases from V and 2 from J, leaving 17 bases between them. DNA of the CDR3: TGTGCCACCAGCCGAGCCAACGGGGGAGCCACAGATACGCAGTATTTT. Translation: CATSRANGGATDTQYF.